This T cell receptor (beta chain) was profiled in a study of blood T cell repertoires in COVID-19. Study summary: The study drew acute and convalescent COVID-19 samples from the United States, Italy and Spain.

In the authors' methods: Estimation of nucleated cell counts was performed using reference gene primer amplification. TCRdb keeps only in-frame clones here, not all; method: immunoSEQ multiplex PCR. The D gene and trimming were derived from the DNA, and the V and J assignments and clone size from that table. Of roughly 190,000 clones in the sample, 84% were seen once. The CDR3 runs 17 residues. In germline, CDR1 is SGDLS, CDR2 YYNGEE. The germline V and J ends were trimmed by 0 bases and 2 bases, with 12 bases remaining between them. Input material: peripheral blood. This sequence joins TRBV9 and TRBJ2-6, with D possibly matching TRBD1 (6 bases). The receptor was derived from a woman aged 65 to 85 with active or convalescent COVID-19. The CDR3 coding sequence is TGTGCCAGCAGCGTAGAACAGGGTGGGGCTGGGGCCAACGTCCTGACTTTC. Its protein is CASSVEQGGAGANVLTF.